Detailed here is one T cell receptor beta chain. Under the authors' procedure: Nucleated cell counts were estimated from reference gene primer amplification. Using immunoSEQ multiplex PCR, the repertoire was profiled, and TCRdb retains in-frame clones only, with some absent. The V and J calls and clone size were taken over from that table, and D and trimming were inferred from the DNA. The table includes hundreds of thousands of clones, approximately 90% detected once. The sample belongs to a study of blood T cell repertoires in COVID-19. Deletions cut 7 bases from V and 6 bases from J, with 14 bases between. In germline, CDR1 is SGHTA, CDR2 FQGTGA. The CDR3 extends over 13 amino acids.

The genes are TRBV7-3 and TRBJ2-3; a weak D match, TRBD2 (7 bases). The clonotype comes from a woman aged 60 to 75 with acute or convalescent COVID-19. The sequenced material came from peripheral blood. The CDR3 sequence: CASTRGAGDTQYF. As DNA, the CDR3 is TGTGCCAGCACCCGGGGGGCCGGCGATACGCAGTATTTT. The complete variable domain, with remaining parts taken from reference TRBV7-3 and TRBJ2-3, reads GAGVSQTPSNKVTEKGKYVELRCDPISGHTALYWYRQSLGQGPEFLIYFQGTGAADDSGLPNDRFFAVRPEGSVSTLKIQRTERGDSAVYLCASTRGAGDTQYFGPGTRLTVL.